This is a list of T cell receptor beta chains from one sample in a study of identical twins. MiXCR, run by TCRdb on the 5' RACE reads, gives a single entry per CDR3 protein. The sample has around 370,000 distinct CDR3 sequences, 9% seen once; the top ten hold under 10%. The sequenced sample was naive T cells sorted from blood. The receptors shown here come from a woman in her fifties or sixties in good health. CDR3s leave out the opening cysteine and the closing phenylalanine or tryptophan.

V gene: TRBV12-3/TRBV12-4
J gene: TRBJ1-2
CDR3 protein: ASSLGGRGYGYT

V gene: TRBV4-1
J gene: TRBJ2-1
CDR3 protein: ASSQEGPREQF

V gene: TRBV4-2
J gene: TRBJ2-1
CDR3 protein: ASSQEQRGSYNEQF

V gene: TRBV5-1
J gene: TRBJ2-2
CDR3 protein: ASSWIFGFGTGELF

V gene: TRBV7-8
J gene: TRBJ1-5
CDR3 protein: ASSLERMANRELKNQPQH

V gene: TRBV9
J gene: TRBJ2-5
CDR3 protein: ASSREGTQY

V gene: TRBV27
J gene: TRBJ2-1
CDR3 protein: ASSLFAAGLVGNEQF

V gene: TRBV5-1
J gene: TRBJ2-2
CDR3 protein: ASSPRRTSGWNTGELF

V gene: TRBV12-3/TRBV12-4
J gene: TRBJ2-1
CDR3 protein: ASSLYSGRANEQF

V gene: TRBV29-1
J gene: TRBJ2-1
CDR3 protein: SVDRQF

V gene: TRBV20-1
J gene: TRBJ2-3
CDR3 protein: SARYTFTDTQY

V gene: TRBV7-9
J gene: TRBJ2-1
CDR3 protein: ASSPPRNGAHNEQF

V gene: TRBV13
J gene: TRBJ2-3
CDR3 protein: ASSQKSLASSTDTQY

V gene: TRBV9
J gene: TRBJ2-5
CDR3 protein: ASSAQRNMETQY

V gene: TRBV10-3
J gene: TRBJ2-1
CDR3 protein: AIRTTLGSNEQF

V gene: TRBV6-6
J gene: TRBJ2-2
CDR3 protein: ASRTGDTGELF

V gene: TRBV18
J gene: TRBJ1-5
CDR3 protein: ASSPARTGSNQPQH

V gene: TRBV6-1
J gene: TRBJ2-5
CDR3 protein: ASSSRGGMYQETQY

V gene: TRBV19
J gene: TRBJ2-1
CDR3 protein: ASISTSGSYNEQF

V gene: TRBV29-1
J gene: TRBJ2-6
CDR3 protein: SVGQSGANVLT

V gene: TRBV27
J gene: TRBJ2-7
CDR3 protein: ASQGLGGYEQY

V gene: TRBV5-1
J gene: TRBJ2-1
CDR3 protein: ASARDLSGGLGEQF

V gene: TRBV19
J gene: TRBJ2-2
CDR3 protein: ASGASGELF

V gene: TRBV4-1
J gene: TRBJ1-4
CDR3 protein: ASSQEGSPTREKLF

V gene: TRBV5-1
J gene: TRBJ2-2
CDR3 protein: ASDSSTAHTGELF

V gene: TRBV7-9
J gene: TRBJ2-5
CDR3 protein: ASSSSSVGQETQY

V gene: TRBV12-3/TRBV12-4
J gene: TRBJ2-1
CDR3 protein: ASSLGPGQGGNEQF

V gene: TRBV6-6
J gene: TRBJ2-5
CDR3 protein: ASTTGQGAETQY

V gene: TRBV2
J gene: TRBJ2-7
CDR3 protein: ASRSGSGIFGYEQY

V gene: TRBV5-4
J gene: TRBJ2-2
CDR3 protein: ASSGTSGINTGELF

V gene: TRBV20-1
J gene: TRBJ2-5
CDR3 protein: SARPGYQETQY

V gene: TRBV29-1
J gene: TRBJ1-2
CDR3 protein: SVEGPYRAGYT

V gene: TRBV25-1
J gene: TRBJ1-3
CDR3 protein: ASNGLGTGLTGNTIY